The rows below give T cell receptor beta chains drawn from one sample of a study of tumor and adjacent non-tumor tissue in lung cancer. TCRdb fed the multiplex PCR reads into MiXCR, producing one record per CDR3 protein. The profile covers about 110,000 distinct CDR3 sequences, with roughly three fifths appearing a single time and under 20% taken by the ten largest. The sequenced sample was distant non-tumor lung tissue. The receptors here all came from a man between 60 and 75 years old with non-small cell lung cancer. Both conserved end residues are part of each CDR3.

j_call,v_call,cdr3_aa
TRBJ1-5,TRBV4-2,CISSQGGNSNQPQHF
TRBJ2-2,TRBV6-5,CASSPTRTQNTGELFF
TRBJ2-3,TRBV29-1,CSVETGDSRSDTQYF
TRBJ2-1,TRBV12-5,CASGLVSEQFF
TRBJ1-2,TRBV29-1,CSVEDLVWEGYTF
TRBJ2-5,TRBV11-2,CASALVLGVGAHQETQYF
TRBJ1-6,TRBV6-5,CASSRQNSPLHF
TRBJ2-1,TRBV12-3/TRBV12-4,CASSSGRGSYNEQFF
TRBJ2-5,TRBV5-6,CASSFGAGVQEIQYF
TRBJ2-5,TRBV4-3,CANSQGRAETQYF
TRBJ2-3,TRBV6-5,CASSYGGRDTDAQYF
TRBJ2-1,TRBV5-1,CASSSGPFEQFF
TRBJ1-1,TRBV29-1,CSVAYRANTEAFF
TRBJ1-1,TRBV11-2,CASSVDSATEAFF
TRBJ2-2,TRBV20-1,CSARTSRNSGELFF
TRBJ2-7,TRBV4-3,CASSQAQGPAHEQYF
TRBJ2-5,TRBV29-1,CSDQGARETQYF
TRBJ1-2,TRBV11-2,CASSPPDRDYGYTF
TRBJ1-1,TRBV6-5,CASSYLWDGGTEAFF
TRBJ2-1,TRBV4-2,CASDQDGNPGTYNEQFF
TRBJ2-7,TRBV5-6,CASILGPGTGSYGQYF
TRBJ2-1,TRBV19,CASRHTGADEQFF
TRBJ2-7,TRBV11-3,CVSSSRTSERRDEQYF
TRBJ2-1,TRBV5-6,CASSAVRATTRNEQFF
TRBJ1-6,TRBV6-5,CASRSGSGGSPLHF
TRBJ1-1,TRBV4-2,CASSQAAQGHTEAFF
TRBJ2-7,TRBV30,CAWKGPWGGASQRLSYEQYF
TRBJ2-1,TRBV6-6,CASLGTGGNNEQFF
TRBJ2-7,TRBV12-3/TRBV12-4,CASSPRTGARSSVEQYF
TRBJ1-6,TRBV30,CAWSQEGSAANSPPHF
TRBJ1-2,TRBV12-3/TRBV12-4,CANSSANYGCTF
TRBJ2-1,TRBV11-3,CASSCEGVANEHFF
TRBJ2-7,TRBV5-4,CASSSTSWGYEQYF
TRBJ2-1,TRBV6-2/TRBV6-3,CASSYSTRYNEQFF
TRBJ2-1,TRBV11-1,CASSKHWTSGPTFSEQFF
TRBJ2-5,TRBV29-1,CSVAGAQEVQYF
TRBJ2-5,TRBV6-6,CANSYVGEETQYF
TRBJ2-7,TRBV2,CASILDRGSYEQYF
TRBJ1-2,TRBV7-9,CAIRGAGDYGYTF
TRBJ2-2,TRBV20-1,CSASNLVGGTGELFF
TRBJ1-6,TRBV6-5,CAGSYSKLGVNSPLRF
TRBJ2-1,TRBV11-3,CVSSSGLAPDGQFF
TRBJ2-1,TRBV4-2,CVSSQAHGHEVNEQFF
TRBJ1-4,TRBV30,CAWRATRTEKLFF
TRBJ2-7,TRBV28,CASRSMDRVSEQYF
TRBJ1-4,TRBV4-2,CASSQESSGIFATNEKLLF
TRBJ2-1,TRBV4-1,CASSQAQGSGYNEQFF
TRBJ2-5,TRBV24-1,CATSDPDRFVETQYF
TRBJ2-3,TRBV4-1,CASAERGRTDTRYF
TRBJ1-2,TRBV6-5,CASSPRPDYGYTF
TRBJ2-1,TRBV11-3,CASSLDPKNSYNEHFF
TRBJ2-2,TRBV4-1,CASSQDTNTGELFF
TRBJ2-3,TRBV10-3,CAISAGDSIDTQYF
TRBJ1-1,TRBV11-1,CANSLSAGKTETFF